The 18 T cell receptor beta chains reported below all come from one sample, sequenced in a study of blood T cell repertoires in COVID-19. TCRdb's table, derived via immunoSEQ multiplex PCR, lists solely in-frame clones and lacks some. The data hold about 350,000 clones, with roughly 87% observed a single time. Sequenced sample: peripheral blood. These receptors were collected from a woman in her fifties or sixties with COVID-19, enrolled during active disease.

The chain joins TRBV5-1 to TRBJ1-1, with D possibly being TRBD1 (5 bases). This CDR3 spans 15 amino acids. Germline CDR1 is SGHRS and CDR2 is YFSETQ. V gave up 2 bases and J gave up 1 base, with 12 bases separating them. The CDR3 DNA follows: TGCGCCAGCAGCTTTAGTCCAGGGCAGAACACTGAAGCTTTCTTT. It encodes CASSFSPGQNTEAFF.

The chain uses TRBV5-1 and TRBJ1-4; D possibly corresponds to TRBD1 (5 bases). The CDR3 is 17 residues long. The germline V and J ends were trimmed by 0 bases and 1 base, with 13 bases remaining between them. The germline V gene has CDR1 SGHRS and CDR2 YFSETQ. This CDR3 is CASSLGPTGLTNEKLFF. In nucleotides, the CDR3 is TGCGCCAGCAGCTTGGGGCCTACGGGACTAACTAATGAAAAACTGTTTTTT.

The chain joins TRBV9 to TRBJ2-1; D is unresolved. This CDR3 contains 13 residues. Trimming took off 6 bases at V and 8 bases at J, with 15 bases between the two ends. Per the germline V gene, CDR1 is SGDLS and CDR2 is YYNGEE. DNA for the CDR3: TGTGCCAGCAACAAAGATCAGTTGGATGAGCAGTTCTTC. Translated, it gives CASNKDQLDEQFF.

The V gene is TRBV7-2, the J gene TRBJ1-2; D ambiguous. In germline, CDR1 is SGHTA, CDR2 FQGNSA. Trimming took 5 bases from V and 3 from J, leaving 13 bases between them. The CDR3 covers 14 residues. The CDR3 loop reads CASSLMVGDYGYTF. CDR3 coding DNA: TGTGCCAGCAGCCTAATGGTCGGGGACTATGGCTACACCTTC. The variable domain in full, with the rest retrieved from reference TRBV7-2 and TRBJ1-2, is GAGVSQSPSNKVTEKGKDVELRCDPISGHTALYWYRQSLGQGLEFLIYFQGNSAPDKSGLPSDRFSAERTGGSVSTLTIQRTQQEDSAVYLCASSLMVGDYGYTFGSGTRLTVV.

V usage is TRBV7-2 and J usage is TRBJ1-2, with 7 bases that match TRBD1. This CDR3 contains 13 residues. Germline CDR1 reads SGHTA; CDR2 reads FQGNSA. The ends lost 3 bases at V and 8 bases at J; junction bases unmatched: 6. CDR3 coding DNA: TGTGCCAGCAGCTTGTGGCAGGGGGAAGGCTACACCTTC. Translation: CASSLWQGEGYTF.

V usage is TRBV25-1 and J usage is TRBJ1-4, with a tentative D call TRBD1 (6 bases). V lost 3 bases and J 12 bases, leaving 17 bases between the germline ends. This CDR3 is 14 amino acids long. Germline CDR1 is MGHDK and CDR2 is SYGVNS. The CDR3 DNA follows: TGTGCCAGCAGTGACGGGACACCCGGAGGCCAACTGTTTTTT. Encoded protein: CASSDGTPGGQLFF.

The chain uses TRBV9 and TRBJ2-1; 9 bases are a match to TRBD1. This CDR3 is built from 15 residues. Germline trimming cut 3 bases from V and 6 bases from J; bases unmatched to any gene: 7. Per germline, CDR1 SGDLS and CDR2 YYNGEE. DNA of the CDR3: TGTGCCAGCAGCGCCCCGGGACAGGGAAGCAATGAGCAGTTCTTC. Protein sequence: CASSAPGQGSNEQFF.

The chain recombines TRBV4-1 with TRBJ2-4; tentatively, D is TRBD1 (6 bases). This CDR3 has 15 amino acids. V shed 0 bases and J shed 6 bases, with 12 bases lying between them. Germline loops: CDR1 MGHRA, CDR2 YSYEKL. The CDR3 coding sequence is TGCGCCAGCAGCCAAGATATTTCCAGGGGAAACATTCAGTACTTC. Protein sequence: CASSQDISRGNIQYF.

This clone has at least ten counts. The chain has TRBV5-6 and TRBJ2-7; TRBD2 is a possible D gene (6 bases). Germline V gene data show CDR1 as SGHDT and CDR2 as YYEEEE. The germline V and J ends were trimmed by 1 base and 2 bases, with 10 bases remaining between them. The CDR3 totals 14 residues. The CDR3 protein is CASSLFAGTYEQYF. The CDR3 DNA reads TGTGCCAGCAGCTTGTTCGCGGGGACCTACGAGCAGTACTTC.

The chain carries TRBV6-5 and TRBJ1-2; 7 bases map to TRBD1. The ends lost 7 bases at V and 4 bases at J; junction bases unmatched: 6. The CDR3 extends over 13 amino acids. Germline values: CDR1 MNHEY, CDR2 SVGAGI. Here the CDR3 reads CASTHRDSYGYTF. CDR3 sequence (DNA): TGTGCCAGCACCCACCGGGACAGCTATGGCTACACCTTC.

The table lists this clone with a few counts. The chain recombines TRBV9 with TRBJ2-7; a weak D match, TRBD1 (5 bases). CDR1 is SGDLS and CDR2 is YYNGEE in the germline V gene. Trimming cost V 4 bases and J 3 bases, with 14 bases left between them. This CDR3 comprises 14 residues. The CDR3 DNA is TGTGCCAGCAGCAGGGGTCTTCAGAGCTACGAGCAGTACTTC. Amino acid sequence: CASSRGLQSYEQYF.

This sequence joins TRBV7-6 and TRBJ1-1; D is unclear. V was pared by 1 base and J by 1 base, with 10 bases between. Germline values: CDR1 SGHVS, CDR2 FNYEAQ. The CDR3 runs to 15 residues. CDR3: CASSLGVSGNTEAFF. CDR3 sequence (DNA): TGTGCCAGCAGCTTAGGGGTTTCGGGGAACACTGAAGCTTTCTTT.

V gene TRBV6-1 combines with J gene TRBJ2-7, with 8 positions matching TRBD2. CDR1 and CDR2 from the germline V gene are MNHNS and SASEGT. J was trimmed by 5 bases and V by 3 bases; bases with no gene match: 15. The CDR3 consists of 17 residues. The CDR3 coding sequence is TGTGCCAGCAGTGACCCTCCTCGGGCTACGGGGGGGGACGAGCAGTACTTC. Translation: CASSDPPRATGGDEQYF.

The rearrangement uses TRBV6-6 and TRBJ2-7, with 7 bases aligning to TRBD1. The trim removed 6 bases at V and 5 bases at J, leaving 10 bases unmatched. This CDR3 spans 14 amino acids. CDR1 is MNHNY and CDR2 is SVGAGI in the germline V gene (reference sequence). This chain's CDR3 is CASRPRTGRNEQYF. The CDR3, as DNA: TGTGCCAGCAGACCCAGGACAGGTCGCAACGAGCAGTACTTC.

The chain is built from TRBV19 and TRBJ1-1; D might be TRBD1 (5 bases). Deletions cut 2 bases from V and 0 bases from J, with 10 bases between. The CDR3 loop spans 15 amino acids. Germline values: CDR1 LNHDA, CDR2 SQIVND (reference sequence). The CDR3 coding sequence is TGTGCCAGTAGTATAATCGCAGGGCTGAACACTGAAGCTTTCTTT. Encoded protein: CASSIIAGLNTEAFF.

CDR3 in DNA: TGTGCCAGCACCTCGGACAACCTATGGGGCTACACCTTC. The encoded protein is CASTSDNLWGYTF. This sequence joins TRBV4-2 and TRBJ1-2; weak D call: TRBD1 (5 bases). CDR1 is LGHNA, CDR2 YNFKEQ, per germline. There are 13 residues in the CDR3. With 7 bases removed from V and 8 bases from J, the gap between germline ends came to 17 bases.

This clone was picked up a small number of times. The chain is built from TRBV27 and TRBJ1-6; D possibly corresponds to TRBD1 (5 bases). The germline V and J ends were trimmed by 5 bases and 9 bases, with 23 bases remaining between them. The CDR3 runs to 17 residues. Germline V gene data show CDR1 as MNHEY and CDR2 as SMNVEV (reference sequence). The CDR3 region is CASSQPPSGGSRSPLHF. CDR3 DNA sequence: TGTGCCAGCAGTCAACCTCCCTCGGGGGGGAGCCGTTCACCCCTCCACTTT.

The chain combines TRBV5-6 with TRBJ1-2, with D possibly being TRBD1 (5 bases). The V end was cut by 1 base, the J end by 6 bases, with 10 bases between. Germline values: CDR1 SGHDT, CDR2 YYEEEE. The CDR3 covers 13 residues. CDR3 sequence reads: CASSLIGEDGYTF. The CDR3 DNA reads TGTGCCAGCAGCTTGATAGGGGAGGATGGCTACACCTTC.